These 32 T cell receptor beta chains were all obtained from the same sample, sequenced in a study of blood T cell repertoires in COVID-19. Method: immunoSEQ multiplex PCR; TCRdb's copy keeps in-frame clones and lacks some. The data contain roughly 68,000 clones, almost 85% of them seen just once; the ten biggest clones take up roughly 24%. Sequencing was performed on peripheral blood. These receptors were obtained from a man aged 50-60 years with acute or convalescent COVID-19.

The rearrangement uses TRBV11-2 and TRBJ2-3, with D perhaps matching TRBD2 (6 bases). There are 15 residues in the CDR3. Germline V lookup: CDR1 SGHAT, CDR2 FQNNGV. Trimming took off 6 bases at V and 5 bases at J, with 18 bases between the two ends. The CDR3 spells CASREGLSNLDTQYF. The CDR3 region has the DNA TGTGCCAGCAGGGAGGGACTGAGTAATTTAGATACGCAGTATTTT.

CDR3 protein: CASSIDSQETQYF. CDR3 nucleotides: TGTGCCAGTAGTATTGACTCACAAGAGACCCAGTACTTC. J is TRBJ2-5 and V is TRBV19, with D hard to call. Germline V CDR1 and CDR2: LNHDA, SQIVND (reference sequence). The CDR3 contains 13 residues. V lost 3 bases to trimming and J lost 2 bases, with 7 bases between them.

This chain uses TRBV10-3 with TRBJ2-3; 8 bases are shared with TRBD2. V lost 8 bases, J lost 5 bases, and 6 bases stayed unmatched. Per the germline V gene, CDR1 is ENHRY and CDR2 is SYGVKD. This CDR3 region has 13 residues. The CDR3 nucleotides read TGTGCCATCCGGCGGGGGGAAAAAGATACGCAGTATTTT. Translated: CAIRRGEKDTQYF.

The chain couples TRBV19 to TRBJ1-1; 9 bases map to TRBD1. This CDR3 spans 15 amino acids. The germline CDR1 and CDR2 sequences are LNHDA and SQIVND (reference sequence). V lost 4 bases and J lost 1; bases outside the gene matches: 4. CDR3 DNA sequence: TGTGCCAGTAGTACGTGGACAGGGGAGAACACTGAAGCTTTCTTT. Its protein product is CASSTWTGENTEAFF.

The gene calls are TRBV5-1 and TRBJ2-3; a weak D match, TRBD2 (6 bases). Trimming left V 0 bases short and J 2 bases short, with 13 bases between. Per the germline V gene, CDR1 is SGHRS and CDR2 is YFSETQ. This CDR3 spans 16 amino acids. The chain's CDR3 is CASSLAGTPDTDTQYF. Written as DNA, the CDR3 is TGCGCCAGCAGCTTGGCCGGGACTCCTGACACAGATACGCAGTATTTT.

The chain employs TRBV19 and TRBJ2-5, with D perhaps TRBD1 (7 bases). Germline CDR1 and CDR2: LNHDA and SQIVND (reference sequence). V was cut by 3 bases and J by 4 bases, with 9 bases left in between. This CDR3 has 13 residues. DNA for the CDR3: TGTGCCAGTAGTATTCAGGGGGGAGAGACCCAGTACTTC. It yields the protein CASSIQGGETQYF.

This sequence joins TRBV7-9 and TRBJ2-6; tentatively, D is TRBD2 (5 bases). Per the germline V gene, CDR1 is SEHNR and CDR2 is FQNEAQ (reference sequence). This CDR3 region has 14 residues. Trimming shortened V by 8 bases and J by 8 bases, and 16 bases separated the two germline ends. As DNA, the CDR3 is TGTGCCAGCCGGGGAAAAATCCCGTCCAACGTCCTGACTTTC. The encoded protein is CASRGKIPSNVLTF.

The chain is built from TRBV7-2 and TRBJ2-3; D is perhaps TRBD2 (6 bases). The CDR3 spans 13 residues. The V end was cut by 6 bases, the J end by 6 bases, with 13 bases between. The V gene's germline CDR1 is SGHTA and CDR2 FQGNSA. The CDR3, as DNA: TGTGCCAGCAGGTCCGGGAGCAGGGATACGCAGTATTTT. Amino acid sequence: CASRSGSRDTQYF.

This clone was counted a single time. V is TRBV24-1 and J is TRBJ1-2; D unclear. CDR1 is KGHDR, CDR2 SFDVKD, per germline. This CDR3 contains 15 residues. V dropped 4 bases and J dropped 3 bases, with 14 bases sitting between them. The CDR3 DNA is TGTGCCACCAGTGAGGGGTCCGGGAGCGACTATGGCTACACCTTC. This codes for CATSEGSGSDYGYTF.

The chain has TRBV15 and TRBJ2-1, with 8 bases matching TRBD1. The CDR3 runs to 14 residues. Germline CDR1 reads LNHNV; CDR2 reads YYDKDF (reference sequence). V was clipped by 8 bases and J by 5 bases; unmatched bases: 8. The CDR3 nucleotides are TGTGCCACCTCAATCAGGGGGCGCGACAATGAGCAGTTCTTC. This codes for CATSIRGRDNEQFF.

This chain connects TRBV10-3 to TRBJ1-1, with a weak D call TRBD1 (5 bases). Trimming left V 2 bases short and J 0 bases short, with 7 bases between. The CDR3 sequence is 14 residues long. Germline-derived CDR1 and CDR2 are ENHRY and SYGVKD. The CDR3 sequence is CAISEAGLNTEAFF. DNA for the CDR3: TGTGCCATCAGTGAGGCAGGGTTGAACACTGAAGCTTTCTTT.

This clone showed up just once. V and J are TRBV19 and TRBJ2-5; a possible D gene is TRBD1 (6 bases). The CDR3 spans 15 residues. The V and J ends lost 1 base and 0 bases respectively, with 9 bases between them. Germline loops: CDR1 LNHDA, CDR2 SQIVND (reference sequence). The CDR3: CASSIGAGDQETQYF. CDR3 DNA sequence: TGTGCCAGTAGTATAGGGGCAGGGGACCAAGAGACCCAGTACTTC.

Only one count was recorded for this clone. V usage is TRBV11-2 and J usage is TRBJ2-7; 9 nucleotides align to TRBD2. The ends lost 1 base at V and 1 base at J; junction bases unmatched: 2. Germline V gene sequence: CDR1 SGHAT, CDR2 FQNNGV. The CDR3 is made up of 15 amino acids. CDR3 protein: CASSLARGGSYEQYF. The DNA of the CDR3 is TGTGCCAGCAGCTTAGCGCGGGGGGGGTCCTACGAGCAGTACTTC.

The chain carries TRBV7-8 and TRBJ1-1, with D perhaps TRBD1 (5 bases). The CDR3 consists of 13 residues. V was shortened by 5 bases and J by 8 bases, with 15 bases between the two germline ends. The germline V gene encodes CDR1 SGHVS and CDR2 FQNEAQ. The CDR3: CASSQTAWGEAFF. The CDR3 nucleotides read TGTGCCAGCAGCCAGACAGCGTGGGGCGAAGCTTTCTTT.

The rearrangement links TRBV24-1 to TRBJ2-3; 9 bases are shared with TRBD2. CDR3 size: 17 residues. With 5 bases clipped from V and 4 bases from J, the junction kept 12 bases outside the gene matches. Per the germline V gene, CDR1 is KGHDR and CDR2 is SFDVKD. CDR3 sequence reads: CATSVGGGGARADTQYF. Here the CDR3 DNA reads TGTGCCACCAGTGTAGGCGGCGGGGGGGCCCGAGCAGATACGCAGTATTTT.

V and J are TRBV19 and TRBJ1-5; no firm D call. The CDR3 sequence is 13 residues long. The V end was cut by 8 bases, the J end by 5 bases, with 13 bases between. From germline, CDR1 is LNHDA and CDR2 SQIVND (reference sequence). The CDR3 coding sequence is TGTGCCAGTCAAGAGACATCGGATCAGCCCCAGCATTTT. It is translated as CASQETSDQPQHF. Full variable domain (outside the CDR3, taken from reference TRBV19 and TRBJ1-5): DGGITQSPKYLFRKEGQNVTLSCEQNLNHDAMYWYRQDPGQGLRLIYYSQIVNDFQKGDIAEGYSVSREKKESFPLTVTSAQKNPTAFYLCASQETSDQPQHFGDGTRLSIL.

The genes are TRBV10-2 and TRBJ2-5; 15 bases match TRBD2. J lost 2 bases, V lost 2 bases, and 0 bases had no gene match. Germline CDR1 is WSHSY and CDR2 is SAAADI. CDR3 length: 16 residues. Written as DNA, the CDR3 is TGCGCCAGCAGTGAGGGACTAGCGGGGGGGCAAGAGACCCAGTACTTC. This sequence encodes CASSEGLAGGQETQYF.

CDR3 nucleotide sequence: TGTGCCAGCAGCCTTGACTCAGGGGCCGAAGAGACCCAGTACTTC. As protein: CASSLDSGAEETQYF. This chain links TRBV28 with TRBJ2-5, with D tentatively TRBD1 (6 bases). CDR3 size: 15 residues. Per germline, CDR1 MDHEN and CDR2 SYDVKM. V was shortened by 6 bases and J by 3 bases, with 17 bases between the two germline ends.

V and J are TRBV9 and TRBJ2-7; a weak D match, TRBD1 (6 bases). Germline loops: CDR1 SGDLS, CDR2 YYNGEE. Trimming took off 4 bases at V and 0 bases at J, with 14 bases between the two ends. This CDR3 comprises 15 residues. DNA for the CDR3: TGTGCCAGCAGCCCCCGGGACACCTTCTCCTACGAGCAGTACTTC. Its protein product is CASSPRDTFSYEQYF.

This clone has just one count. V and J are TRBV10-3 and TRBJ1-6, with TRBD1 as a possible D gene (6 bases). Germline V CDR1 and CDR2: ENHRY, SYGVKD. This CDR3 contains 13 residues. With 10 bases removed from V and 8 bases from J, the gap between germline ends came to 15 bases. CDR3 residues: CATQGSMDSPLHF. As DNA, the CDR3 is TGTGCCACCCAGGGGTCTATGGATTCACCCCTCCACTTT.

The sample holds one count of this clone. This chain links TRBV6-5 with TRBJ1-6; 8 bases align to TRBD1. Germline V gene sequence: CDR1 MNHEY, CDR2 SVGAGI. There are 15 residues in the CDR3. V gave up 2 bases and J gave up 7 bases; unmatched junction bases: 4. CDR3 coding DNA: TGTGCCAGCAGTTACAGGACAGGGAGAAATTCACCCCTCCACTTT. It yields the protein CASSYRTGRNSPLHF.

The chain uses TRBV19 and TRBJ2-2; D is perhaps TRBD1 (6 bases). The V end lost 4 bases, the J end lost 2 bases, and 11 bases lay between the germline ends. The CDR3 contains 15 residues. Germline V gene sequence: CDR1 LNHDA, CDR2 SQIVND (reference sequence). The CDR3 DNA sequence: TGTGCCAGTAGTAAAGGGACACTTAACACCGGGGAGCTGTTTTTT. Translating gives CASSKGTLNTGELFF.

V gene TRBV13 combines with J gene TRBJ2-1, with a possible D match to TRBD2 (6 bases). The germline CDR1 and CDR2 sequences are PRHDT and FYEKMQ (reference sequence). Trimming pared 5 bases from V and 0 bases from J, leaving 14 bases between. The CDR3 is 16 amino acids. The CDR3 sequence is CASSLLGGSSYNEQFF. The CDR3 nucleotides read TGTGCCAGCAGCCTCCTCGGGGGAAGCTCCTACAATGAGCAGTTCTTC. The full variable domain, in which reference TRBV13 and TRBJ2-1 provide the parts outside the CDR3, is AAGVIQSPRHLIKEKRETATLKCYPIPRHDTVYWYQQGPGQDPQFLISFYEKMQSDKGSIPDRFSAQQFSDYHSELNMSSLELGDSALYFCASSLLGGSSYNEQFFGPGTRLTVL.

The chain links TRBV6-5 to TRBJ1-6; D may be TRBD1 (5 bases). CDR3 length: 14 amino acids. In germline, CDR1 is MNHEY, CDR2 SVGAGI. V was trimmed by 8 bases and J by 6 bases, leaving 14 bases between them. The CDR3 reads CASRAVQGNSPLHF. The CDR3 DNA follows: TGTGCCAGCCGGGCAGTTCAGGGTAATTCACCCCTCCACTTT.

This clone was seen only a few times. V gene TRBV5-1 combines with J gene TRBJ1-2; TRBD1 aligns across 10 bases. Unmatched junction bases numbered 5, after V lost 4 bases and J lost 8 bases. Germline V gives CDR1 SGHRS, CDR2 YFSETQ. The CDR3 is 13 amino acids. CDR3 loop: CASSPGTGVGYTF. DNA of the CDR3: TGCGCCAGCAGCCCCGGGACAGGGGTCGGCTACACCTTC.

V is TRBV6-6 and J is TRBJ2-7, with unresolved D. Germline values: CDR1 MNHNY, CDR2 SVGAGI (reference sequence). The CDR3 consists of 13 residues. Deletions cut 4 bases from V and 1 base from J, with 8 bases between. The DNA for the CDR3 is TGTGCCAGCAGTTCAGCCGGGTCCTACGAGCAGTACGTC. Encoded protein: CASSSAGSYEQYV.

J is TRBJ1-5 and V is TRBV4-1; TRBD1 might be the D (6 bases). Germline V gene sequence: CDR1 MGHRA, CDR2 YSYEKL. V dropped 0 bases and J dropped 4 bases, with 10 bases sitting between them. This CDR3 is built from 15 residues. The CDR3 region is CASSQDYRVNQPQHF. The CDR3 coding sequence is TGCGCCAGCAGCCAAGACTACAGGGTGAATCAGCCCCAGCATTTT.

The CDR3 DNA follows: TGTGCCAGCAGGGTAAGGGACAGTGGCGAGCAGTACTTC. Protein product: CASRVRDSGEQYF. The rearrangement uses TRBV2 and TRBJ2-7; TRBD1 matches at 7 bases. The CDR3 length is 13 residues. With 6 bases clipped from V and 6 bases from J, the junction kept 8 bases outside the gene matches. Germline CDR1 is SNHLY and CDR2 is FYNNEI.

This clone came up a few times. V and J are TRBV10-3 and TRBJ2-2; 12 nucleotides match TRBD2. The trim removed 6 bases at V and 4 bases at J, leaving 9 bases unmatched. The CDR3 has 17 amino acids. Germline loops: CDR1 ENHRY, CDR2 SYGVKD. The CDR3 coding sequence is TGTGCCATCAGGGGAATACTAGCGGGGGGCCTCACCGGGGAGCTGTTTTTT. It specifies CAIRGILAGGLTGELFF.

The V gene is TRBV23-1, the J gene TRBJ1-3; D unclear. TRBV23-1 is an ORF, with its function uncertain. Between the trimmed V and J ends, which lost 4 bases and 0 bases, there was a span of 13 bases. This CDR3 is built from 16 residues. The CDR3 sequence is CASSPSHTNSGNTIYF. In nucleotides, the CDR3 is TGCGCCAGCAGTCCTTCCCACACCAACTCTGGAAACACCATATATTTT.

The V gene is TRBV6-1, the J gene TRBJ2-3; D is unresolved. The germline V gene has CDR1 MNHNS and CDR2 SASEGT. Trimming cost V 2 bases and J 0 bases, with 12 bases left between them. This CDR3 is built from 16 residues. The CDR3 nucleotides read TGTGCCAGCAGTGAAAGAGAAGGAGCTAGCACAGATACGCAGTATTTT. The encoded protein is CASSEREGASTDTQYF.

V usage is TRBV13 and J usage is TRBJ2-3; 12 bases agree with TRBD2. The CDR3 has 16 residues. CDR1 is PRHDT, CDR2 FYEKMQ, per germline (reference sequence). V lost 6 bases to trimming and J lost 3 bases; unmatched junction nucleotides: 7. Written as DNA, the CDR3 is TGTGCCAGCAGGTCCGCTAGCGGGGGGGCTACAGATACGCAGTATTTT. Translating gives CASRSASGGATDTQYF.